The rows below give T cell receptor beta chains drawn from one sample of a study of blood T cell repertoires in COVID-19. This table comes from immunoSEQ multiplex PCR, and its TCRdb copy is limited to in-frame clones, with some not included. Counted here are a few hundred thousand clones, around 80% occurring once; the ten biggest clones make up roughly 4%. The source material was PBMCs or T cells enriched from blood (not recorded which). The receptors derive from a young man with acute COVID-19. The CDR3 runs from the conserved cysteine through the conserved F or W. Each record gives: clone size, CDR3 length, J gene, V gene, D gene, CDR3 protein, CDR3 DNA. The D gene is left open where the match is weak. Clone size is given for some rows only: seen once, a few or many times, or a class if the clone is expanded.

. 13 TRBJ1-2 TRBV7-2 . CASGSGQTYGYTF TGTGCCAGCGGGAGCGGGCAGACCTATGGCTACACCTTC
. 14 TRBJ1-1 TRBV10-3 . CAIQSGIRDREAFF TGTGCCATTCAAAGTGGGATAAGAGACAGGGAAGCTTTCTTT
. 15 TRBJ1-1 TRBV6-6 . CASREVGGPNTEAFF TGTGCCAGCAGGGAGGTTGGGGGCCCGAACACTGAAGCTTTCTTT
once 16 TRBJ2-2 TRBV7-2 TRBD2 CASSRTSGSATGELFF TGTGCCAGCAGCAGAACTAGCGGGAGTGCCACCGGGGAGCTGTTTTTT
. 17 TRBJ1-5 TRBV28 TRBD1 CASRPLGQGAWNQPQHF TGTGCCAGCAGGCCATTGGGCCAGGGGGCATGGAATCAGCCCCAGCATTTT
. 15 TRBJ1-2 TRBV19 . CASRGMGPVGYGYTF TGTGCCAGTAGGGGCATGGGCCCGGTGGGCTATGGCTACACCTTC
. 15 TRBJ1-5 TRBV18 TRBD1 CASSPERQGNQPQHF TGTGCCAGCTCACCAGAACGACAGGGGAATCAGCCCCAGCATTTT
. 16 TRBJ2-3 TRBV5-8 . CASSLVGLTSTDTQYF TGTGCCAGCAGCTTGGTGGGTCTGACTAGCACAGATACGCAGTATTTT
. 17 TRBJ1-2 TRBV19 TRBD1 CASSPPGQGAQFDGYTF TGTGCCAGTAGCCCACCGGGACAGGGGGCACAATTCGATGGCTACACCTTC
few 14 TRBJ2-1 TRBV5-6 . CASSWGEARDEQFF TGTGCCAGCAGCTGGGGAGAGGCTAGGGATGAGCAGTTCTTC
. 12 TRBJ2-1 TRBV3-1/TRBV3-2 . CASSQRSHEQFF TGTGCCAGCAGCCAACGTAGCCATGAGCAGTTCTTC
. 14 TRBJ2-2 TRBV29-1 TRBD1 CSVSTGGHTGELFF TGCAGCGTTTCAACAGGGGGCCACACCGGGGAGCTGTTTTTT
. 17 TRBJ2-1 TRBV5-1 TRBD2 CASSSPSGGHSYNEQFF TGCGCCAGCAGCTCGCCTAGCGGGGGGCATTCCTACAATGAGCAGTTCTTC
. 14 TRBJ2-1 TRBV24-1 . CATSDSIVNPSQFF TGTGCCACCAGTGATTCGATAGTGAACCCCTCGCAGTTCTTC
. 13 TRBJ1-5 TRBV2 . CASRRDANQPQHF TGTGCCAGCAGGCGGGACGCGAATCAGCCCCAGCATTTT
. 15 TRBJ2-3 TRBV11-2 . CASSLRRLSSDTQYF TGTGCCAGCAGCTTAAGGCGACTATCATCAGATACGCAGTATTTT
. 15 TRBJ1-1 TRBV7-9 . CASSLLGGLNTEAFF TGTGCCAGCAGCTTATTAGGGGGTCTGAACACTGAAGCTTTCTTT
. 12 TRBJ2-2 TRBV12-3/TRBV12-4 . CASSSETGELFF TGTGCCAGCAGTTCAGAAACCGGGGAGCTGTTTTTT
. 13 TRBJ1-1 TRBV30 TRBD1 CAWSLDRDPEAFF TGTGCCTGGAGTTTGGACAGGGACCCTGAAGCTTTCTTT
. 13 TRBJ1-2 TRBV6-5 . CASSYGLLYGYTF TGTGCCAGCAGTTACGGGCTGCTGTATGGCTACACCTTC
. 12 TRBJ2-2 TRBV5-4 . CASSLNTGELFF TGTGCCAGCAGCCTTAACACCGGGGAGCTGTTTTTT
once 17 TRBJ1-5 TRBV19 . CASSMDTGTPGNQPQHF TGTGCCAGTAGCATGGATACAGGGACCCCGGGCAATCAGCCCCAGCATTTT
. 12 TRBJ2-3 TRBV18 . CASAVNTDTQYF TGTGCCAGCGCAGTAAATACAGATACGCAGTATTTT
. 13 TRBJ1-2 TRBV28 . CASSPDSIRGYTF TGTGCCAGCAGTCCCGACTCCATCCGGGGCTACACCTTC
many 15 TRBJ1-1 TRBV6-5 . CASSSGKGMNTEAFF TGTGCCAGCAGTTCGGGGAAAGGGATGAACACTGAAGCTTTCTTT
. 14 TRBJ2-5 TRBV27 TRBD1 CASSLGQGMATQYF TGTGCCAGCAGTTTAGGACAGGGGATGGCCACCCAGTACTTC
. 15 TRBJ2-5 TRBV5-1 TRBD1 CASSQQGTGQETQYF TGCGCCAGCAGCCAACAAGGGACAGGGCAAGAGACCCAGTACTTC
. 18 TRBJ2-3 TRBV5-5 TRBD2 CASSLDLAGSPSTDTQYF TGTGCCAGCAGCTTGGATCTAGCGGGGTCACCTAGCACAGATACGCAGTATTTT
. 17 TRBJ2-2 TRBV7-6 TRBD2 CASSGLAGGARTGELFF TGTGCCAGCAGCGGCCTAGCGGGCGGGGCACGGACCGGGGAGCTGTTTTTT
. 13 TRBJ1-2 TRBV18 . CASSPPMREGYTF TGTGCCAGCTCACCACCGATGAGGGAAGGCTACACCTTC
. 16 TRBJ1-6 TRBV19 TRBD1 CASSMGGQGSDSPLHF TGTGCCAGTAGTATGGGGGGACAGGGCTCAGATTCACCCCTCCACTTT
. 14 TRBJ1-2 TRBV2 TRBD1 CASPPGQGARGYTF TGTGCCAGCCCACCGGGACAGGGGGCGCGCGGCTACACCTTC
. 16 TRBJ1-3 TRBV12-2 . CASRLFRGFAGNTIYF TGTGCAAGTCGCTTATTCAGGGGGTTCGCTGGAAACACCATATATTTT
. 16 TRBJ2-3 TRBV30 . CASSTRLGAFTDTQYF TGTGCCTCCTCCACCAGACTAGGAGCGTTCACAGATACGCAGTATTTT
once 12 TRBJ1-1 TRBV4-1 . CASSWRGREAFF TGCGCCAGCAGTTGGAGAGGGAGGGAAGCTTTCTTT
. 15 TRBJ1-4 TRBV4-1 . CASSQDITGNEKLFF TGCGCCAGCAGCCAAGATATTACTGGTAATGAAAAACTGTTTTTT
. 11 TRBJ1-1 TRBV3-1/TRBV3-2 . CASSSITEAFF TGTGCCAGCAGCTCCATCACTGAAGCTTTCTTT
once 17 TRBJ2-4 TRBV7-8 . CASSARTAVGTKNIQYF TGTGCCAGCAGCGCGAGGACAGCGGTAGGAACCAAAAACATTCAGTACTTC
. 15 TRBJ2-1 TRBV2 TRBD2 CASSAVIAGGDEQFF TGTGCCAGCAGTGCAGTGATAGCGGGGGGCGATGAGCAGTTCTTC
few 15 TRBJ2-1 TRBV3-1/TRBV3-2 TRBD1 CASSHGQGARNEQFF TGTGCCAGCAGCCACGGACAGGGGGCAAGGAATGAGCAGTTCTTC
. 13 TRBJ2-3 TRBV7-2 . CASSLGGVNTQYF TGTGCCAGCAGCTTGGGCGGGGTAAATACGCAGTATTTT
. 15 TRBJ1-2 TRBV5-1 . CASSLAYREGDGYTF TGTGCCAGCAGCTTGGCCTACAGGGAAGGGGATGGCTACACCTTC
. 13 TRBJ1-2 TRBV18 . CASSFGMEEGYTF TGTGCCAGCTCATTCGGAATGGAGGAAGGCTACACCTTC
. 13 TRBJ1-5 TRBV19 . CASSLQGGQPQHF TGTGCCAGTAGTTTACAGGGAGGGCAGCCCCAGCATTTT
. 15 TRBJ2-3 TRBV5-4 . CASSLGQGNTDTQYF TGTGCCAGCAGCTTGGGGCAGGGAAACACAGATACGCAGTATTTT
. 18 TRBJ2-3 TRBV18 TRBD1 CASSPVLRTGGSTDTQYF TGTGCCAGCTCACCGGTACTCAGGACAGGGGGCAGCACAGATACGCAGTATTTT
. 17 TRBJ1-4 TRBV5-6 TRBD1 CASSFGGRTGRGEKLFF TGTGCCAGCAGCTTTGGGGGGAGGACAGGGCGAGGTGAAAAACTGTTTTTT
. 15 TRBJ1-2 TRBV28 TRBD1 CASSLMGQNYYGYTF TGTGCCAGCAGTTTAATGGGACAGAACTACTATGGCTACACCTTC
. 16 TRBJ1-3 TRBV5-6 . CASSLLTGNSGNTIYF TGTGCCAGCAGCTTGCTAACGGGGAACTCTGGAAACACCATATATTTT
. 15 TRBJ2-5 TRBV4-1 . CASSPAPSSVETQYF TGCGCCAGCAGCCCGGCCCCCTCTAGCGTAGAGACCCAGTACTTC
. 14 TRBJ2-5 TRBV7-2 TRBD1 CASSLGQGSETQYF TGTGCCAGCAGCTTAGGACAGGGGTCAGAGACCCAGTACTTC